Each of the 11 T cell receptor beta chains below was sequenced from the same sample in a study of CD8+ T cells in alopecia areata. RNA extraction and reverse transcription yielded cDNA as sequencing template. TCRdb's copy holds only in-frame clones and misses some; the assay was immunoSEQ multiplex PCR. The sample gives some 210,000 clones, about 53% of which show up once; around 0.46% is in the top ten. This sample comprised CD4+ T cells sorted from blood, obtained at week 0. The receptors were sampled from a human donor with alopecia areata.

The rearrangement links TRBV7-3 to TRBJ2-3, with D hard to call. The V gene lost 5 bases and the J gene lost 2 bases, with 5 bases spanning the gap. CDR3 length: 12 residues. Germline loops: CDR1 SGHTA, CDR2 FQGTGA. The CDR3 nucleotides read TGTGCCAGCAGCCCAACCACAGATACGCAGTATTTT. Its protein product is CASSPTTDTQYF.

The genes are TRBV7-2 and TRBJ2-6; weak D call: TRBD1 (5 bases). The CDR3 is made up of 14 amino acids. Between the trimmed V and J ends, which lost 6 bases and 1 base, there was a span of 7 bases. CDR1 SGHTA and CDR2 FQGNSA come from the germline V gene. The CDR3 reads CASRAGSGANVLTF. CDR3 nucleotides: TGTGCCAGCAGGGCAGGGTCTGGGGCCAACGTCCTGACTTTC.

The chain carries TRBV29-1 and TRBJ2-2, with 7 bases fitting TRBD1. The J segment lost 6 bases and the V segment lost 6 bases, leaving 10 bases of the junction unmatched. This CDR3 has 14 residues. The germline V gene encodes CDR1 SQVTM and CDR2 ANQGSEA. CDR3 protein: CSVRRQGHSGELFF. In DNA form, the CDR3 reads TGCAGCGTACGCCGACAGGGACACTCCGGGGAGCTGTTTTTT.

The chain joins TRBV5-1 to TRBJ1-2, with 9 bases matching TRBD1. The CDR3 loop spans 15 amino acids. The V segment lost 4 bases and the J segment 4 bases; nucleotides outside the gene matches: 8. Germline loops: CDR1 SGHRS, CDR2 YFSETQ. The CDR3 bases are TGCGCCAGCAGCCCCGGGGACAGGGACTCCTATGGCTACACCTTC. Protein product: CASSPGDRDSYGYTF.

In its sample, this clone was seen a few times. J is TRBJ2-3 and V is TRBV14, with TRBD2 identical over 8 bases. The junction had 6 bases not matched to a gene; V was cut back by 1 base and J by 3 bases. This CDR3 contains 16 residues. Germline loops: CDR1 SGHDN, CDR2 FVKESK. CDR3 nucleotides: TGTGCCAGCAGCCAAGCGGGGGGGACCGTAACAGATACGCAGTATTTT. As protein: CASSQAGGTVTDTQYF.

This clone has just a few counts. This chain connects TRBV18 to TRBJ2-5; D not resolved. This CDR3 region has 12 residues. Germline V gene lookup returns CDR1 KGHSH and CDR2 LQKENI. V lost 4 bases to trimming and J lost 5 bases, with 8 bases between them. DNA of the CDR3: TGTGCCAGCTCACAAGGCGTGGAGACCCAGTACTTC. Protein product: CASSQGVETQYF.

The CDR3 spells CASSLYHGNSATDTQYF. The CDR3 nucleotides are TGTGCCAGCAGCTTATATCACGGAAACTCTGCTACAGATACGCAGTATTTT. The chain combines TRBV7-9 with TRBJ2-3; D is ambiguous. V was clipped by 2 bases and J by 3 bases, with 18 bases between them. The CDR3 covers 17 residues. CDR1 is SEHNR, CDR2 FQNEAQ, per germline (reference sequence).

This CDR3 reads CASSAAGTSAYEQYF. Written as DNA, the CDR3 is TGCGCCAGCAGCGCTGCCGGGACTAGCGCCTACGAGCAGTACTTC. This chain joins TRBV5-1 and TRBJ2-7, with 10 bases fitting TRBD2. The germline CDR1 and CDR2 sequences are SGHRS and YFSETQ. The CDR3 sequence is 15 residues long. Trimming took 4 bases from V and 2 from J; bases not matched to a gene: 6.

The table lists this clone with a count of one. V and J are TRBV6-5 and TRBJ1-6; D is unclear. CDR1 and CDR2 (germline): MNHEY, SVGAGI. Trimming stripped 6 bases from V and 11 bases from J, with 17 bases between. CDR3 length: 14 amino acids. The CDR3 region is CASSTRANRAPLHF. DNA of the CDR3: TGTGCCAGCAGCACCCGGGCTAATAGGGCACCCCTCCACTTT.

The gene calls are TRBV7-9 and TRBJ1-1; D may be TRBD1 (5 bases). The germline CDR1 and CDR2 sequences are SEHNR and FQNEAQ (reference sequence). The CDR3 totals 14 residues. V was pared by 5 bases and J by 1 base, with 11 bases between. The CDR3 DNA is TGTGCCAGCAGCCCGGGTGACAGGAACACTGAAGCTTTCTTT. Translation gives CASSPGDRNTEAFF. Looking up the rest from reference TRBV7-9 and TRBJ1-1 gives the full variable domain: DTGVSQNPRHKITKRGQNVTFRCDPISEHNRLYWYRQTLGQGPEFLTYFQNEAQLEKSRLLSDRFSAERPKGSFSTLEIQRTEQGDSAMYLCASSPGDRNTEAFFGQGTRLTVV.

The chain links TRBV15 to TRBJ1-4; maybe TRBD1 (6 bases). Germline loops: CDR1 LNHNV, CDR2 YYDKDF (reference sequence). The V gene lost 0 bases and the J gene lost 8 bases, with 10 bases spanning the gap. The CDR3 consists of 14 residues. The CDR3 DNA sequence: TGTGCCACCAGCAGAGATCGGGGGCGGGAAAAACTGTTTTTT. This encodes CATSRDRGREKLFF.